This T cell receptor (beta chain) appears in the sequencing data of a study of CD8 T cells in ankylosing spondylitis. General study points: Characteristic of ankylosing spondylitis blood, it appeared, was a TCR beta motif comprising about eight highly homologous variants. Some motif variants had been reported before (in reactive arthritis synovial fluid and blood). Clones tied to disease were said to be significantly enriched in matched ankylosing spondylitis synovial fluid. Disease-linked clones proved CD8+ and comparatively uncommon in peripheral blood.

A single record per CDR3 protein comes from TCRdb applying MiXCR to the 5' RACE reads. The sample lists about 25,000 distinct CDR3 sequences, roughly 2.4% seen once, with 7.7% in the top ten. This clonotype was found many times. Its antigen is not known. This CDR3 contains 19 residues. CDR1 is SGDLS and CDR2 is YYNGEE in the germline V gene. Trimming took off 1 base at V and 8 bases at J, with 30 bases between the two ends. The chain has TRBV9 and TRBJ1-2; D might be TRBD1 (6 bases). The sequence came from a female donor with ankylosing spondylitis or in good health (not recorded which). What was sequenced was blood, either unsorted or a sorted T cell fraction (not recorded which). The CDR3 here is CASSVWPGPTLGGFEGYTF. The CDR3, as DNA: TGTGCCAGCAGCGTATGGCCAGGCCCCACGCTCGGGGGCTTTGAGGGCTACACCTTC.